The rows below give T cell receptor beta chains drawn from one sample of a study of blood T cell repertoires in COVID-19. Here immunoSEQ multiplex PCR was the method, and the copy in TCRdb shows in-frame clones only, minus some. The sample has tens of thousands of clones; about 82% are singletons. Material for sequencing was peripheral blood. These receptor sequences come from a man between 65 and 85 years old with acute or convalescent COVID-19. Each CDR3 is given with its conserved first and last residue. The D gene is left open where the match is weak. Clone size is shown for a subset of rows, as once, few, many or a class of expanded clone.

>TRBD2|TRBV11-2|TRBJ2-7|NA
CASSSHAGGAYEQYF
TGTGCCAGCAGCTCCCATGCGGGGGGGGCCTACGAGCAGTACTTC
>TRBD1|TRBV10-1|TRBJ2-1|NA
CASKPGTGGNEQFF
TGCGCCAGTAAGCCCGGGACAGGGGGCAATGAGCAGTTCTTC
>NA|TRBV2|TRBJ1-5|NA
CASTEKGYRYSNQPQHF
TGTGCCAGCACCGAAAAGGGGTACCGATATAGCAATCAGCCCCAGCATTTT
>TRBD2|TRBV7-7|TRBJ2-1|NA
CASSLMTSHEQFF
TGTGCTAGCAGCTTGATGACTAGCCATGAGCAGTTCTTC
>NA|TRBV5-1|TRBJ1-6|NA
CASSSGGDSPLHF
TGCGCCAGCAGCTCGGGGGGGGATTCACCCCTCCACTTT
>NA|TRBV28|TRBJ2-5|NA
CASSLWAGGGSETQYF
TGTGCCAGCAGTTTGTGGGCAGGGGGAGGTTCAGAGACCCAGTACTTC
>NA|TRBV6-5|TRBJ1-3|NA
CASTRGGVGNTIYF
TGTGCCAGCACCCGCGGCGGGGTCGGAAACACCATATATTTT
>NA|TRBV6-4|TRBJ2-4|NA
CAGKGGVIQYF
TGTGCCGGAAAAGGGGGGGTCATTCAGTACTTC
>NA|TRBV7-9|TRBJ2-3|NA
CASSLTRDTQYF
TGTGCCAGCAGCTTAACCCGGGATACGCAGTATTTT
>TRBD2|TRBV15|TRBJ2-7|once
CATRAGGNYEQYF
TGTGCCACCCGCGCGGGGGGAAACTACGAGCAGTACTTC
>TRBD1|TRBV18|TRBJ2-3|NA
CASSRDSPTDTQYF
TGTGCCAGCTCCCGGGACAGCCCCACAGATACGCAGTATTTT
>TRBD1|TRBV6-5|TRBJ2-1|NA
CASSYPTGGSDEQFF
TGTGCCAGCAGTTACCCGACAGGGGGTAGCGATGAGCAGTTCTTC
>TRBD1|TRBV6-5|TRBJ2-2|NA
CASSKRGTGTGELFF
TGTGCCAGCAGTAAAAGGGGGACAGGGACCGGGGAGCTGTTTTTT
>TRBD1|TRBV5-1|TRBJ1-1|few
CASSSQGQGAGNTEAFF
TGCGCCAGCAGCTCACAGGGACAGGGGGCAGGGAACACTGAAGCTTTCTTT
>TRBD1|TRBV5-1|TRBJ2-1|NA
CASSFGQGGNEQFF
TGCGCCAGCAGCTTTGGACAGGGGGGCAATGAGCAGTTCTTC
>NA|TRBV10-3|TRBJ2-7|NA
CAISESTQADCQYF
TGTGCCATCAGTGAGTCGACACAGGCCGATTGCCAGTACTTC
>NA|TRBV3-1/TRBV3-2|TRBJ1-1|NA
CASSPNSGTEAFF
TGTGCCAGCAGTCCTAACAGTGGCACTGAAGCTTTCTTT
>NA|TRBV3-1/TRBV3-2|TRBJ1-2|NA
CASSQEGGPDYGYTF
TGTGCCAGCAGCCAAGAGGGGGGGCCTGACTATGGCTACACCTTC
>TRBD1|TRBV5-1|TRBJ2-5|NA
CASSFYGTAQETQYF
TGCGCCAGCAGCTTTTATGGGACAGCCCAAGAGACCCAGTACTTC
>NA|TRBV15|TRBJ1-4|NA
CATSRGGATNEKLFF
TGTGCCACCAGCAGAGGGGGGGCAACTAATGAAAAACTGTTTTTT
>TRBD2|TRBV6-1|TRBJ2-5|NA
CASSKLAGRETQYF
TGTGCCAGCAGCAAACTAGCGGGGCGAGAGACCCAGTACTTC
>TRBD1|TRBV10-3|TRBJ2-7|NA
CAISEAPGQGGSYEQYF
TGTGCCATCAGTGAGGCGCCGGGACAGGGTGGCTCCTACGAGCAGTACTTC
>TRBD2|TRBV10-3|TRBJ2-1|few
CAISEAGTSGNEQFF
TGTGCCATCAGTGAGGCCGGGACTAGCGGCAATGAGCAGTTCTTC
>TRBD1|TRBV4-1|TRBJ2-1|NA
CASSQTGERNEQFF
TGCGCCAGCAGCCAGACAGGGGAGCGGAATGAGCAGTTCTTC
>NA|TRBV5-1|TRBJ2-1|NA
CASSVQAYEQFF
TGCGCCAGCAGCGTTCAGGCCTATGAGCAGTTCTTC
>NA|TRBV24-1|TRBJ1-2|NA
CATSDSRSGGHGYTF
TGTGCCACCAGTGATTCTAGATCGGGGGGGCATGGCTACACCTTC
>TRBD1|TRBV6-5|TRBJ1-4|NA
CASSRQGEKLFF
TGTGCCAGCAGCAGACAGGGCGAAAAACTGTTTTTT
>TRBD2|TRBV27|TRBJ2-5|NA
CASSFRLAGAGFETQYF
TGTGCCAGCAGTTTTCGTCTAGCGGGGGCCGGCTTCGAGACCCAGTACTTC
>NA|TRBV19|TRBJ1-5|NA
CASSGQVRQPQHF
TGTGCCAGTAGTGGGCAGGTCCGTCAGCCCCAGCATTTT
>NA|TRBV3-1/TRBV3-2|TRBJ1-6|NA
CASSNLGGSDNSPLHF
TGTGCCAGCAGCAACCTCGGGGGGTCAGACAATTCACCCCTCCACTTT
>TRBD1|TRBV7-6|TRBJ2-7|NA
CASSLWGRGQGGSYEQYF
TGTGCCAGCAGCTTATGGGGTCGGGGACAGGGGGGCTCCTACGAGCAGTACTTC
>NA|TRBV6-6|TRBJ1-6|NA
CASNLAFSYNSPLHF
TGTGCCAGCAACCTAGCTTTCTCCTATAATTCACCCCTCCACTTT
>TRBD1|TRBV5-1|TRBJ1-1|NA
CASSPGQGTEAFF
TGCGCCAGTAGCCCGGGACAGGGAACTGAAGCTTTCTTT
>TRBD2|TRBV5-1|TRBJ2-5|NA
CASSLAGGPETQYF
TGCGCCAGCAGCCTTGCGGGGGGGCCGGAGACCCAGTACTTC
>NA|TRBV5-1|TRBJ1-3|NA
CASSLGQGPGTGNTIYF
TGCGCCAGCAGCTTGGGCCAAGGGCCCGGGACTGGAAACACCATATATTTT
>NA|TRBV4-2|TRBJ2-5|NA
CASSQDRGRETQYF
TGTGCCAGCAGCCAAGACAGGGGTCGGGAGACCCAGTACTTC
>TRBD1|TRBV7-9|TRBJ2-5|NA
CASSRWTGGNVQETQYF
TGTGCCAGCAGCCGGTGGACAGGGGGGAATGTCCAAGAGACCCAGTACTTC
>NA|TRBV18|TRBJ2-2|NA
CASSPPGLITGELFF
TGTGCCAGCTCACCCCCGGGACTCATCACCGGGGAGCTGTTTTTT
>NA|TRBV7-2|TRBJ1-5|NA
CASSLDLAGAQPQHF
TGTGCCAGCAGCTTAGATTTGGCAGGGGCTCAGCCCCAGCATTTT
>TRBD1|TRBV5-1|TRBJ1-6|NA
CASSSAPGQSSYNSPLHF
TGCGCCAGCAGCTCCGCGCCGGGACAGAGCTCCTATAATTCACCCCTCCACTTT
>NA|TRBV19|TRBJ1-1|NA
CASSIDDTPYTNTEAFF
TGTGCCAGTAGTATAGACGATACTCCCTATACCAACACTGAAGCTTTCTTT
>TRBD1|TRBV7-9|TRBJ1-2|NA
CASIRTGWNYGYTF
TGTGCCAGCATCCGGACAGGGTGGAACTATGGCTACACCTTC
>TRBD2|TRBV4-1|TRBJ2-2|NA
CASSQASSGGASTGELFF
TGCGCCAGCAGCCAAGCTTCTAGCGGGGGGGCCAGCACCGGGGAGCTGTTTTTT
>NA|TRBV19|TRBJ1-2|NA
CASSIPGVGGYTF
TGTGCCAGTAGTATTCCAGGGGTGGGTGGCTACACCTTC
>NA|TRBV6-5|TRBJ1-1|NA
CASSYSRGEAFF
TGTGCCAGCAGTTACTCTCGGGGTGAAGCTTTCTTT
>NA|TRBV6-1|TRBJ1-1|NA
CASSESRGDTEAFF
TGTGCCAGCAGTGAAAGCAGGGGTGACACTGAAGCTTTCTTT
>NA|TRBV6-5|TRBJ1-1|NA
CASSYGGLQDTEAFF
TGTGCCAGCAGTTACGGGGGCCTGCAGGACACTGAAGCTTTCTTT
>TRBD1|TRBV27|TRBJ2-2|once
CASSRDRVTNTGELFF
TGTGCCAGCAGCAGGGACAGGGTAACGAACACCGGGGAGCTGTTTTTT
>NA|TRBV5-4|TRBJ2-1|once
CASTLFGGGSDNEQFF
TGTGCCAGCACCCTGTTCGGCGGAGGAAGCGACAATGAGCAGTTCTTC
>TRBD1|TRBV18|TRBJ2-5|NA
CASSRAWTGDQETQYF
TGTGCCAGCTCACGAGCCTGGACAGGGGACCAAGAGACCCAGTACTTC
>TRBD2|TRBV6-4|TRBJ2-1|NA
CASSDGAGGYNEQFF
TGTGCCAGCAGTGATGGAGCGGGGGGTTACAATGAGCAGTTCTTC
>NA|TRBV5-1|TRBJ2-2|NA
CASSLLRGYTGELFF
TGCGCCAGCAGCCTGCTGAGGGGGTACACCGGGGAGCTGTTTTTT
>TRBD2|TRBV12-3/TRBV12-4|TRBJ2-5|NA
CASTGGVAKTQYF
TGTGCCAGTACGGGGGGGGTGGCGAAGACCCAGTACTTC
>NA|TRBV28|TRBJ1-2|NA
CASGGGRYGYTF
TGTGCCAGCGGCGGGGGGCGGTATGGCTACACCTTC